The present TCR beta chain was sequenced within a study of cytomegalovirus exposure and HLA in healthy donors. General study results and limits: Later, an analysis showed that TCR beta chains associated with HLA were more clonally expanded than others that were equally common. A later analysis showed TCR association rates differing by HLA locus, peaking at DRB1 and lowest at HLA-C. Common viral pathogens (according to a later analysis) appeared linked to several of the most significant clusters.

Per the germline V gene, CDR1 is MNHNY and CDR2 is SVGAGI (reference sequence). V gave up 7 bases and J gave up 7 bases, with 14 bases separating them. CDR3 length equals 12 residues. As for this clone: Its cognate antigen is unknown.

Participants comprised healthy donors of bone marrow. The PCR had 60 Vbeta and 13 Jbeta primers. Repertoires were generated with immunoSEQ multiplex PCR, while TCRdb's copy carries only in-frame clones and drops some. The table has approximately 100,000 clones, about 76% seen once. The sequencing input was PBMCs. The chain combines TRBV6-6 with TRBJ2-7; maybe TRBD1 (5 bases). This clonotype originated in a woman in her thirties in good health and CMV-seronegative. CDR3 amino acids: CASTRTREEQYF. The CDR3 bases are TGTGCCAGCACCCGAACCAGGGAAGAGCAGTACTTC.